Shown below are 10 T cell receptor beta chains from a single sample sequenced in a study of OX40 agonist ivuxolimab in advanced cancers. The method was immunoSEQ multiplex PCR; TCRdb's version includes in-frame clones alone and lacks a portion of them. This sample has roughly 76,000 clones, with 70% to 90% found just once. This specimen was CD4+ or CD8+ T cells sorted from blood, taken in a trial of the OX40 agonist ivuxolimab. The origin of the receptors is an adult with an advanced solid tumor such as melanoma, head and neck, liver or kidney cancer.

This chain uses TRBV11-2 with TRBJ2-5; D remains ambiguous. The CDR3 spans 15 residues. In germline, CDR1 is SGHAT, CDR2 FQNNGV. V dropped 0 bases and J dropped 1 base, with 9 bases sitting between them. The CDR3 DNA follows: TGTGCCAGCAGCTTAGAGTACGTGTCCCAAGAGACCCAGTACTTC. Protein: CASSLEYVSQETQYF.

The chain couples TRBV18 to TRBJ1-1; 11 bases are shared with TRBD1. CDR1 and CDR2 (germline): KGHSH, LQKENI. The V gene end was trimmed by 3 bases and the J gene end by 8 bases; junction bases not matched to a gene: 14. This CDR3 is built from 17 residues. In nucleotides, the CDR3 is TGTGCCAGCTCACCCCTCGGGTCGGGACAGGGGGTTGACGAAGCTTTCTTT. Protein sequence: CASSPLGSGQGVDEAFF.

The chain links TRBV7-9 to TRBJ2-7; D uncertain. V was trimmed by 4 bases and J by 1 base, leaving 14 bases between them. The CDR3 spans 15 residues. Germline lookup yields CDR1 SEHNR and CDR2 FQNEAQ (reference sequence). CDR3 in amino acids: CASSSSQLRSYEQYF. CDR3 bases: TGTGCCAGCAGCTCGTCCCAGCTACGTTCCTACGAGCAGTACTTC.

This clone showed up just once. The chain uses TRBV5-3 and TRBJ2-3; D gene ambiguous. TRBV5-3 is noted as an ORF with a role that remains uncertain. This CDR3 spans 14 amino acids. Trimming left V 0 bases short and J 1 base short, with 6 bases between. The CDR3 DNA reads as TGTGCCAGAAGCTTGGCTCGGTGCACAGATACGCAGTATTTT. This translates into CARSLARCTDTQYF.

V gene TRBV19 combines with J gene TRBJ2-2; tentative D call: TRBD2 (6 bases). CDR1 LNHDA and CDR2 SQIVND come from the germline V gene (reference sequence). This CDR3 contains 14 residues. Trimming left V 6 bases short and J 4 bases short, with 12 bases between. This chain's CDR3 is CASSLWGVTGELFF. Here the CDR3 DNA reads TGTGCCAGTAGCCTGTGGGGGGTCACCGGGGAGCTGTTTTTT.

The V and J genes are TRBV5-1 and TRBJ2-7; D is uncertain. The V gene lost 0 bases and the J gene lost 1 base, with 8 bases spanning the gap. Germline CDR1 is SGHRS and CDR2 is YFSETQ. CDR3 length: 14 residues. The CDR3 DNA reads TGCGCCAGCAGCTTGGGCCTGGAGTCCTACGAGCAGTACTTC. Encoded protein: CASSLGLESYEQYF. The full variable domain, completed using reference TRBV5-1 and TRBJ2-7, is KAGVTQTPRYLIKTRGQQVTLSCSPISGHRSVSWYQQTPGQGLQFLFEYFSETQRNKGNFPGRFSGRQFSNSRSEMNVSTLELGDSALYLCASSLGLESYEQYFGPGTRLTVT.

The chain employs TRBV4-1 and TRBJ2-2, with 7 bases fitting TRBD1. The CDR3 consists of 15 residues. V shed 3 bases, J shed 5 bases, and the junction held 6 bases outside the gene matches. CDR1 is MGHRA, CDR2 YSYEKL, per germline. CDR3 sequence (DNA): TGCGCCAGCAGCCAGATAACCAGGGGGACCGGGGAGCTGTTTTTT. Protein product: CASSQITRGTGELFF.

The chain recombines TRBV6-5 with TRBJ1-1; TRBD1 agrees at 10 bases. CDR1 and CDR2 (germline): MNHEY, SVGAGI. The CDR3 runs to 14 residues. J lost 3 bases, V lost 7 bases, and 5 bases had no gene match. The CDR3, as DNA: TGTGCCAGCACCCAGGACAGGGGGGACACTGAAGCTTTCTTT. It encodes CASTQDRGDTEAFF.

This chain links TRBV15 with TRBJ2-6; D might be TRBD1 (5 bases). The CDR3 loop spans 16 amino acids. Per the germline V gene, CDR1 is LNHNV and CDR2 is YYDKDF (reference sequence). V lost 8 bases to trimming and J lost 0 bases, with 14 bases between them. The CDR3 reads CATGDGQLSGANVLTF. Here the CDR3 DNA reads TGTGCCACCGGTGACGGACAACTCTCTGGGGCCAACGTCCTGACTTTC.

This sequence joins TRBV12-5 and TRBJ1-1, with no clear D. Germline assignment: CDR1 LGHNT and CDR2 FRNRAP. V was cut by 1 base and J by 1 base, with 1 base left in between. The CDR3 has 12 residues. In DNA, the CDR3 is TGTGCTAGTGGTTTGGCGAACACTGAAGCTTTCTTT. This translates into CASGLANTEAFF.